This T cell receptor (beta chain) was recovered during a study of technical replicates of blood from four donors. TCRdb's copy holds only in-frame clones and misses some; the assay was immunoSEQ multiplex PCR. This sample yields nearly 95,000 clones, of which less than 96% are seen a single time; 0.36% belongs to the top ten. Trimming cost V 8 bases and J 2 bases, with 10 bases left between them. This CDR3 comprises 13 residues. CDR1 MDHEN and CDR2 SYDVKM come from the germline V gene. This clonotype was sampled from a human donor in good health. The rearrangement links TRBV28 to TRBJ1-5; D remains ambiguous. Input material: T cells isolated from PBMCs. The CDR3 region has the DNA TGTGCCAGCTCCCCCCCTGGCAATCAGCCCCAGCATTTT. Amino acid sequence: CASSPPGNQPQHF.